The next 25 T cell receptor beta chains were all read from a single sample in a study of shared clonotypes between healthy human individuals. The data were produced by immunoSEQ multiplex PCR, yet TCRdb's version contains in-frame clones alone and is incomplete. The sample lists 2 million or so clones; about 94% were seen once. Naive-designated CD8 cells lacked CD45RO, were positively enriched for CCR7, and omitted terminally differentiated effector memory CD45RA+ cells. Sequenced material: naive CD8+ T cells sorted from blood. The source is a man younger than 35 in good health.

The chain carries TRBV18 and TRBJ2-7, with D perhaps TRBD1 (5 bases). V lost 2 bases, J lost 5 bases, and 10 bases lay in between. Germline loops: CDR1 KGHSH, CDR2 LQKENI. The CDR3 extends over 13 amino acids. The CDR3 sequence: CASSPEGQNEQYF. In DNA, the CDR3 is TGTGCCAGCTCACCAGAAGGACAAAACGAGCAGTACTTC.

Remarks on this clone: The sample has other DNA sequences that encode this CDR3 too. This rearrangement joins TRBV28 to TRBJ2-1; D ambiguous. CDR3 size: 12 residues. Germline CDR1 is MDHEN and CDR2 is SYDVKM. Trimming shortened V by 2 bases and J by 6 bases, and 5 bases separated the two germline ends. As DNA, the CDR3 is TGTGCCAGCAGTTTAGGAGTCAATGAGCAGTTCTTC. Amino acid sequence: CASSLGVNEQFF.

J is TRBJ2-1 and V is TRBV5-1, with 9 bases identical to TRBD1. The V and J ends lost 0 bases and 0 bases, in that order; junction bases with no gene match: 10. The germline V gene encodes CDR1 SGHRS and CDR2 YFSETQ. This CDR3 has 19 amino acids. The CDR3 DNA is TGCGCCAGCAGCTTGGAGGACTTAAACAGGGGGCCCTCCTACAATGAGCAGTTCTTC. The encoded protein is CASSLEDLNRGPSYNEQFF.

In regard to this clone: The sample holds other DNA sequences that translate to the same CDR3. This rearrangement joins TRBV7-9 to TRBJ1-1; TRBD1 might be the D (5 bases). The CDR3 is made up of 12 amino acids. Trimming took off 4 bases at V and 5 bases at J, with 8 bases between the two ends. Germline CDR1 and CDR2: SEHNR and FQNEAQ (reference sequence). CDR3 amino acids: CASSSQGTEAFF. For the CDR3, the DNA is TGTGCCAGCAGCTCCCAGGGAACTGAAGCTTTCTTT. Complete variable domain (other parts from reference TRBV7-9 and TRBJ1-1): DTGVSQNPRHKITKRGQNVTFRCDPISEHNRLYWYRQTLGQGPEFLTYFQNEAQLEKSRLLSDRFSAERPKGSFSTLEIQRTEQGDSAMYLCASSSQGTEAFFGQGTRLTVV.

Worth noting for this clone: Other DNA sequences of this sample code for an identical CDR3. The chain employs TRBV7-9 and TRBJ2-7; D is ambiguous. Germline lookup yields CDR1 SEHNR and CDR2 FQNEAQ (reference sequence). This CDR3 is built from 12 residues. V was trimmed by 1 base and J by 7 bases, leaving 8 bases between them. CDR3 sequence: CASSLGLGEQYF. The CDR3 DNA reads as TGTGCCAGCAGCTTAGGGCTTGGGGAGCAGTACTTC.

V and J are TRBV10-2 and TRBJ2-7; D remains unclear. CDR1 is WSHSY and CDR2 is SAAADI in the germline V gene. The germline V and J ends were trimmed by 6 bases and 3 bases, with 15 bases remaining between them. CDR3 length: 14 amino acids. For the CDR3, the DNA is TGCGCCAGCAGCTCCGGTACAGAGATCTACGAGCAGTACTTC. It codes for CASSSGTEIYEQYF.

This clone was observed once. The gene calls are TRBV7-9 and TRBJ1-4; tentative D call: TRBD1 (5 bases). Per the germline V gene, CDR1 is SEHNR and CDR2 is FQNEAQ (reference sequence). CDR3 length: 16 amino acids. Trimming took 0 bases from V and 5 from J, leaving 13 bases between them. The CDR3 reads CASSLAPAGLNEKLFF. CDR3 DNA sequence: TGTGCCAGCAGCTTAGCGCCGGCAGGGTTGAATGAAAAACTGTTTTTT.

CDR3 sequence reads: CASSHQDGLAGEQFF. CDR3 in DNA: TGCGCCAGCAGCCATCAGGACGGACTAGCGGGCGAGCAGTTCTTC. This sequence joins TRBV4-1 and TRBJ2-1; 11 nucleotides match TRBD2. Germline-derived CDR1 and CDR2 are MGHRA and YSYEKL. Germline trimming cut 3 bases from V and 10 bases from J; bases unmatched to any gene: 8. This CDR3 region has 15 residues.

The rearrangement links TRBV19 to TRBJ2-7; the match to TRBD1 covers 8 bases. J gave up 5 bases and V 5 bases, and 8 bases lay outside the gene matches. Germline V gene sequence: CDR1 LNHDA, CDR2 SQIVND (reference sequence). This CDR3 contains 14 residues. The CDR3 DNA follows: TGTGCCAGTAGTCCGGACAGGGATCACCACGAGCAGTACTTC. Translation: CASSPDRDHHEQYF. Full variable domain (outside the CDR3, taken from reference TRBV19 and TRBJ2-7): DGGITQSPKYLFRKEGQNVTLSCEQNLNHDAMYWYRQDPGQGLRLIYYSQIVNDFQKGDIAEGYSVSREKKESFPLTVTSAQKNPTAFYLCASSPDRDHHEQYFGPGTRLTVT.

The CDR3 reads CASSSNLRAGGTDTQYF. The CDR3 coding sequence is TGTGCCAGCAGCTCAAACCTCCGGGCCGGAGGCACAGATACGCAGTATTTT. The gene calls are TRBV9 and TRBJ2-3; D not resolved. Between the trimmed V and J ends, which lost 4 bases and 1 base, there was a span of 19 bases. The CDR3 length is 17 residues. Germline V gene sequence: CDR1 SGDLS, CDR2 YYNGEE.

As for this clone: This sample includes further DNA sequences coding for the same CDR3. The CDR3 sequence is CASSLGLAGVGETQYF. The CDR3 DNA sequence: TGTGCCAGCAGCTTAGGACTAGCGGGAGTCGGGGAGACCCAGTACTTC. V usage is TRBV5-4 and J usage is TRBJ2-5; 13 bases map to TRBD2. Germline loops: CDR1 SGHNT, CDR2 YYREEE (reference sequence). The CDR3 is 16 residues long. The junction had 6 bases not matched to a gene; V was cut back by 2 bases and J by 5 bases.

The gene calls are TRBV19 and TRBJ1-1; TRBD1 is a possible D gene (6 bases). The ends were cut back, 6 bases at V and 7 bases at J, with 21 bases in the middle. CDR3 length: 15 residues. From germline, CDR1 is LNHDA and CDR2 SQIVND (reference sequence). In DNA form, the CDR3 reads TGTGCCAGTAGGAATCAGGGGTCCCTGCTGGGTGAAGCTTTCTTT. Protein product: CASRNQGSLLGEAFF.

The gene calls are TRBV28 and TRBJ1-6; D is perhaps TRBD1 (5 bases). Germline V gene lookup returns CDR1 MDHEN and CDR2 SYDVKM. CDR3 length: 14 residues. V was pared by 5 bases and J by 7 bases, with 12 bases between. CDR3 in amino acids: CASSIGHENSPLHF. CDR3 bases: TGTGCCAGCAGTATAGGACACGAGAATTCACCCCTCCACTTT.

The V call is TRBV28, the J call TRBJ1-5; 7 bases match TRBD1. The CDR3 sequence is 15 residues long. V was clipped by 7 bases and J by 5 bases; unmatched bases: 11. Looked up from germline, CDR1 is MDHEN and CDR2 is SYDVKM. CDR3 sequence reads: CASNSDREKDQPQHF. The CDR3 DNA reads TGTGCCAGCAACTCCGACAGGGAAAAAGATCAGCCCCAGCATTTT.

CDR3 bases: TGCGCCAGCAGCTCGCAGGACACCTACGAGCAGTACTTC. As protein: CASSSQDTYEQYF. The J gene is TRBJ2-7, the V gene TRBV5-1, with a weak D call TRBD1 (5 bases). CDR3 length equals 13 residues. Trimming removed 3 bases from V and 2 bases from J, with 9 bases in between. Germline-derived CDR1 and CDR2 are SGHRS and YFSETQ.

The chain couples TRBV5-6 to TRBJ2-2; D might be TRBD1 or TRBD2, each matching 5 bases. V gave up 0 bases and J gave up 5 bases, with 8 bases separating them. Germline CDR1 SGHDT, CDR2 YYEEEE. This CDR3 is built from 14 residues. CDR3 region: CASSLGGPTGELFF. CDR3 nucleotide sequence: TGTGCCAGCAGCTTGGGGGGACCAACCGGGGAGCTGTTTTTT.

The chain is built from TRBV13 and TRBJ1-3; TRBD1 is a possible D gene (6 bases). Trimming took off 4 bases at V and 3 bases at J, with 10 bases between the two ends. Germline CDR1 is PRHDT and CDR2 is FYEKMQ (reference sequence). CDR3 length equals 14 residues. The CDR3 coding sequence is TGTGCCAGCAGCTCGGACAGTTTTGGAAACACCATATATTTT. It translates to CASSSDSFGNTIYF.

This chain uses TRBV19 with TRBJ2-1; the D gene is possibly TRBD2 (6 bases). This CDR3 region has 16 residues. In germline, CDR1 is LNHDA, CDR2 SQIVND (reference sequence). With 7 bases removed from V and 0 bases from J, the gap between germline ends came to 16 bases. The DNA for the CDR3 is TGTGCCAGTACCTCTCCGGCGGGGAGCTCCTACAATGAGCAGTTCTTC. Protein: CASTSPAGSSYNEQFF.

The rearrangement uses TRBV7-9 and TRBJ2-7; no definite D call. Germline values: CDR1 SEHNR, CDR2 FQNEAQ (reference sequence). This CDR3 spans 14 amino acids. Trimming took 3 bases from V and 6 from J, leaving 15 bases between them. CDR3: CASSFSGRPGEQYF. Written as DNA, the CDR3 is TGTGCCAGCAGCTTCTCTGGCAGGCCGGGCGAGCAGTACTTC.

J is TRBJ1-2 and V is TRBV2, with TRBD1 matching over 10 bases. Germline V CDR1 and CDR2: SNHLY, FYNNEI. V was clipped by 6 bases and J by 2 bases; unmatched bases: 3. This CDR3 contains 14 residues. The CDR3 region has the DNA TGTGCCAGCAGCCCGACAGGGGGCAACTATGGCTACACCTTC. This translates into CASSPTGGNYGYTF.

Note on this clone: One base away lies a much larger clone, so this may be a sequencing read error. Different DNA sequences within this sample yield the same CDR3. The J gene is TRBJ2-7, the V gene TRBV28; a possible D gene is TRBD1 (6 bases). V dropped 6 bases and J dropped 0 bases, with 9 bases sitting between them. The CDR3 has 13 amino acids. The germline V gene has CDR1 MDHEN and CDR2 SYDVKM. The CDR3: CASSVDSSYEQYF. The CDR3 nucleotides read TGTGCCAGCAGCGTGGACAGCTCCTACGAGCAGTACTTC.

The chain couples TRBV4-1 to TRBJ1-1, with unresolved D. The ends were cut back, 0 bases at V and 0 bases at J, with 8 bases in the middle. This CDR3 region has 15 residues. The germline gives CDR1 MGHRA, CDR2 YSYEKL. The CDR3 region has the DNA TGCGCCAGCAGCCAAGAGGGCATAATGAACACTGAAGCTTTCTTT. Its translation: CASSQEGIMNTEAFF.

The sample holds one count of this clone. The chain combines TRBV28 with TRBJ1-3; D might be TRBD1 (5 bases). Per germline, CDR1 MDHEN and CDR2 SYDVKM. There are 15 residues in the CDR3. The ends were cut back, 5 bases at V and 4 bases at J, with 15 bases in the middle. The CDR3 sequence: CASSHGTVWGNTIYF. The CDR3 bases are TGTGCCAGCAGTCACGGGACGGTGTGGGGAAACACCATATATTTT.

CDR3 DNA: TGTGCCAGCAGTGACGACACAGATACGCAGTATTTT. Translating gives CASSDDTDTQYF. The chain combines TRBV6-1 with TRBJ2-3; D not resolved. CDR1 MNHNS and CDR2 SASEGT come from the germline V gene. The CDR3 runs to 12 residues. The ends were cut back, 3 bases at V and 2 bases at J, with 3 bases in the middle.

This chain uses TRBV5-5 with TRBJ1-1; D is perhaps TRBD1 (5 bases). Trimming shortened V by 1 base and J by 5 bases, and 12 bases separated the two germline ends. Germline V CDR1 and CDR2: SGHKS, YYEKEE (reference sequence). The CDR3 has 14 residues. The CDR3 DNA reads TGTGCCAGCAGCTTGAGTCCCGAGGGGACTGAAGCTTTCTTT. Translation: CASSLSPEGTEAFF.